One sample yielded the 5 T cell receptor beta chains listed below, sequenced in a study of T cells in Graves' hyperthyroidism and ophthalmopathy. Amplified TCR beta CDR3 regions derived from RNA transcripts. RT-PCR in the first round (using the HTBI primer set) targeted the TCR CDR3. One entry per CDR3 protein results from TCRdb running MiXCR on the multiplex PCR reads. The sample contains over 700,000 distinct CDR3 sequences, about 17% of which appear only once. Material for sequencing was blood. The receptor set was obtained from a woman aged 50 to 60 with Graves' hyperthyroidism that later progressed to Graves' ophthalmopathy.

This clonotype was counted many times. This rearrangement joins TRBV5-6 to TRBJ2-7; D remains ambiguous. CDR1 SGHDT and CDR2 YYEEEE come from the germline V gene. There are 14 residues in the CDR3. The V and J ends lost 0 bases and 2 bases respectively, with 9 bases between them. This chain's CDR3 is CASSLGSSTYEQYF. The CDR3 nucleotides read TGTGCCAGCAGCTTGGGGAGTAGTACCTACGAGCAGTACTTC. Drawing the rest from reference TRBV5-6 and TRBJ2-7, the complete variable domain is DAGVTQSPTHLIKTRGQQVTLRCSPKSGHDTVSWYQQALGQGPQFIFQYYEEEERQRGNFPDRFSGHQFPNYSSELNVNALLLGDSALYLCASSLGSSTYEQYFGPGTRLTVT.

The chain uses TRBV27 and TRBJ1-2; D is uncertain. The V gene's germline CDR1 is MNHEY and CDR2 SMNVEV (reference sequence). V was pared by 5 bases and J by 5 bases, with 9 bases between. This CDR3 has 12 amino acids. CDR3 protein: CASSPRGYGYTF. In DNA form, the CDR3 reads TGTGCCAGCAGTCCTCGGGGTTATGGCTACACCTTC.

In its sample, this clonotype was seen many times. This sequence joins TRBV12-3 or TRBV12-4 and TRBJ2-3; 8 bases align to TRBD1. V lost 4 bases to trimming and J lost 5 bases; unmatched junction nucleotides: 5. The CDR3 runs 14 residues. CDR3 sequence: CASSSTGEVDTQYF. The CDR3 region has the DNA TGTGCCAGCAGTTCGACAGGGGAGGTAGATACGCAGTATTTT.

The CDR3: CASSPRGRGTGELFF. The DNA for the CDR3 is TGTGCCAGTAGCCCGAGGGGGCGCGGGACCGGGGAGCTGTTTTTT. The chain is built from TRBV19 and TRBJ2-2; 7 nucleotides match TRBD1. After removal of 6 bases from V and 5 bases from J, the junction contained 9 bases not matched to a gene. In germline, CDR1 is LNHDA, CDR2 SQIVND (reference sequence). The CDR3 extends over 15 amino acids.

The chain links TRBV11-2 to TRBJ2-7; 7 positions agree with TRBD2. The CDR3 is 14 amino acids. J gave up 2 bases and V 4 bases, and 5 bases lay outside the gene matches. From germline, CDR1 is SGHAT and CDR2 FQNNGV. As DNA, the CDR3 is TGTGCCAGCAGCTCCCCTAGCGGCCCCTACGAGCAGTACTTC. Protein product: CASSSPSGPYEQYF.